Below are 8 T cell receptor beta chains sequenced from a single sample in a study of cytomegalovirus exposure and HLA in healthy donors. 60 Vbeta and 13 Jbeta primers were used in PCR. The protocol was immunoSEQ multiplex PCR, while the TCRdb copy is restricted to in-frame clones and leaves out a portion. This sample yields over 110,000 clones, of which 75% to 80% are seen a single time; 5% to 8% belongs to the top ten. Sequencing was carried out using PBMCs. The receptors originated from a woman between 40 and 50 years old in good health and CMV-seropositive.

V is TRBV18 and J is TRBJ1-4, with D perhaps TRBD1 (5 bases). Trimming shortened V by 5 bases and J by 3 bases, and 19 bases separated the two germline ends. The germline V gene has CDR1 KGHSH and CDR2 LQKENI. The CDR3 is 17 residues long. The CDR3 here is CASSATGPGPANEKLFF. The CDR3 region has the DNA TGTGCCAGCTCAGCCACGGGCCCAGGGCCGGCTAATGAAAAACTGTTTTTT. The full variable domain, in which reference TRBV18 and TRBJ1-4 provide the parts outside the CDR3, is NAGVMQNPRHLVRRRGQEARLRCSPMKGHSHVYWYRQLPEEGLKFMVYLQKENIIDESGMPKERFSAEFPKEGPSILRIQQVVRGDSAAYFCASSATGPGPANEKLFFGSGTQLSVL.

V gene TRBV7-9 combines with J gene TRBJ1-1, with 8 bases lining up with TRBD1. J lost 0 bases, V lost 4 bases, and 4 bases had no gene match. Germline lookup yields CDR1 SEHNR and CDR2 FQNEAQ (reference sequence). This CDR3 has 15 amino acids. CDR3 amino acids: CASSSLQGVNTEAFF. In DNA form, the CDR3 reads TGTGCCAGCAGCTCGTTACAGGGGGTGAACACTGAAGCTTTCTTT. Full variable domain (remainder filled in from reference TRBV7-9 and TRBJ1-1): DTGVSQNPRHKITKRGQNVTFRCDPISEHNRLYWYRQTLGQGPEFLTYFQNEAQLEKSRLLSDRFSAERPKGSFSTLEIQRTEQGDSAMYLCASSSLQGVNTEAFFGQGTRLTVV.

The rearrangement uses TRBV27 and TRBJ1-6; D is uncertain. Germline V gene data show CDR1 as MNHEY and CDR2 as SMNVEV (reference sequence). This CDR3 spans 16 amino acids. Deletions cut 1 base from V and 7 bases from J, with 14 bases between. The CDR3 region is CASSLFPRLLNSPLHF. The CDR3 coding sequence is TGTGCCAGCAGTTTATTCCCCAGACTATTGAATTCACCCCTCCACTTT.

J is TRBJ1-2 and V is TRBV29-1; no firm D call. This CDR3 is 13 amino acids long. Looked up from germline, CDR1 is SQVTM and CDR2 is ANQGSEA. Trimming removed 6 bases at V and 7 bases at J, with 18 bases between. The CDR3 nucleotides are TGCAGCGTCCAAGAAACTACGCGTCCTGGCTACACCTTC. It codes for CSVQETTRPGYTF.

The V call is TRBV9, the J call TRBJ2-3, with TRBD2 matching over 10 bases. CDR3 length: 16 residues. Germline values: CDR1 SGDLS, CDR2 YYNGEE. The V segment lost 4 bases and the J segment 7 bases; nucleotides outside the gene matches: 12. DNA of the CDR3: TGTGCCAGCAGCCTCCGGGTAGCGGGGGGCATAAATACGCAGTATTTT. Protein product: CASSLRVAGGINTQYF.

This chain joins TRBV5-6 and TRBJ1-1, with D possibly being TRBD1 (5 bases). This CDR3 is 14 amino acids long. Trimming shortened V by 0 bases and J by 4 bases, and 10 bases separated the two germline ends. Per germline, CDR1 SGHDT and CDR2 YYEEEE. As DNA, the CDR3 is TGTGCCAGCAGCTTGGCGGGGGGAGGCACTGAAGCTTTCTTT. Translating it yields CASSLAGGGTEAFF.

The chain recombines TRBV14 with TRBJ2-7; no clear D. The germline V and J ends were trimmed by 4 bases and 1 base, with 11 bases remaining between them. Germline lookup yields CDR1 SGHDN and CDR2 FVKESK. There are 14 residues in the CDR3. CDR3 DNA sequence: TGTGCCAGCAGCCCCCGCCACGGTTCCTACGAGCAGTACTTC. Encoded protein: CASSPRHGSYEQYF.

CDR3 DNA sequence: TGTGCCAGCAGTTCTTCTCCTTCTAGCGGGAGAGTCTATGAGCAGTTCTTC. Its protein is CASSSSPSSGRVYEQFF. The genes are TRBV11-3 and TRBJ2-1; 10 bases map to TRBD2. V shed 6 bases and J 8 bases; nucleotides not matched to a gene: 16. Germline CDR1 SGHNT, CDR2 YENEEA. This CDR3 is built from 17 residues.